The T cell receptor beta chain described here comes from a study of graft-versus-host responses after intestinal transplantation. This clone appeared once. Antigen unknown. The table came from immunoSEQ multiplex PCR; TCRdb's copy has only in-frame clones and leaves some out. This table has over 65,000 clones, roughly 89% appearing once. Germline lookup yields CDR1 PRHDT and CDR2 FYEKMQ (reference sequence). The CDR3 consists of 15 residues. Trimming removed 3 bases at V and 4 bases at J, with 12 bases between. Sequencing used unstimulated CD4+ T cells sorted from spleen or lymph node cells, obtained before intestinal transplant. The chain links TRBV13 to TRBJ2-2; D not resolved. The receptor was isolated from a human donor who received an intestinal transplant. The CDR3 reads CASSFRLVATGELFF. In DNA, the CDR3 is TGTGCCAGCAGCTTCCGGTTAGTTGCCACCGGGGAGCTGTTTTTT.